Following are 23 T cell receptor beta chains from one sample sequenced in a study of T cells after somatic rescue of genetic block (dated by TCRdb to 2020 to 2022). Library construction relied on the immunoSEQ multiplex PCR assay. The table was pulled from immuneACCESS by TCRdb, which kept in-frame rearrangements only. Such tables lose some clones; where checked, under half of the loss comes from unresolved V genes, and the rest has no known cause. Present in this sample are 11,000 to 15,000 clones, about three quarters of which were seen just once. Around 14% of the sample is held by the ten biggest clonotypes. The sample taken for sequencing was peripheral blood mononuclear cells (PBMCs). Receptors were obtained from a boy aged 5-17 years.

This chain uses TRBV7-2 with TRBJ1-3; D is unresolved. CDR1 SGHTA and CDR2 FQGNSA come from the germline V gene. The CDR3 extends over 11 amino acids. Trimming took 8 bases from V and 3 from J, leaving 5 bases between them. CDR3 loop: CASGLGNTIYF. The CDR3 nucleotides read TGTGCCAGCGGACTTGGAAACACCATATATTTT. Based on the CDR3 plus reference TRBV7-2 and TRBJ1-3, the full variable domain is GAGVSQSPSNKVTEKGKDVELRCDPISGHTALYWYRQSLGQGLEFLIYFQGNSAPDKSGLPSDRFSAERTGGSVSTLTIQRTQQEDSAVYLCASGLGNTIYFGEGSWLTVV.

The V gene is TRBV25-1, the J gene TRBJ1-2; 8 nucleotides match TRBD1. The junction had 9 bases not matched to a gene; V was cut back by 7 bases and J by 8 bases. CDR1 MGHDK and CDR2 SYGVNS come from the germline V gene. CDR3 size: 13 residues. In DNA, the CDR3 is TGTGCCAGCACCGATGACAGGGGAGGAGGCTACACCTTC. Translating gives CASTDDRGGGYTF.

This clone showed up just a few times. The chain links TRBV10-3 to TRBJ1-2; D gene unclear. V lost 6 bases, J lost 7 bases, and 9 bases lay in between. The CDR3 length is 11 residues. The germline V gene has CDR1 ENHRY and CDR2 SYGVKD. This CDR3 reads CAISDQSGYTF. The CDR3 nucleotides are TGTGCCATCAGCGATCAGTCTGGCTACACCTTC.

This clone was observed a single time. It may be a read error: a sequence one base away is much more abundant. The chain carries TRBV6-1 and TRBJ1-5; a weak D match, TRBD1 (5 bases). Germline lookup yields CDR1 MNHNS and CDR2 SASEGT. Trimming pared 10 bases from V and 1 base from J, leaving 17 bases between. The CDR3 is made up of 15 amino acids. The CDR3 spells CANTSQGGSNQPQHF. CDR3 bases: TGTGCCAACACCTCCCAGGGAGGAAGCAATCAGCCCCAGCATTTT.

By sample fraction, this clone is medium-sized (0.01 to 0.1%). The rearrangement uses TRBV28 and TRBJ1-1; possible D gene TRBD1, 6 bases. Germline CDR1 and CDR2: MDHEN and SYDVKM. The CDR3 has 16 amino acids. V lost 3 bases to trimming and J lost 0 bases, with 14 bases between them. The CDR3 sequence: CASSFNRASMNTEAFF. CDR3 nucleotides: TGTGCCAGCAGTTTTAACAGGGCTTCGATGAACACTGAAGCTTTCTTT.

The chain carries TRBV6-5 and TRBJ1-1, with unresolved D. Between the trimmed V and J ends, which lost 9 bases and 0 bases, there was a span of 11 bases. Germline assignment: CDR1 MNHEY and CDR2 SVGAGI. The CDR3 has 13 amino acids. The CDR3 protein is CASYKGLNTEAFF. CDR3 sequence (DNA): TGTGCCAGTTATAAGGGTTTGAACACTGAAGCTTTCTTT.

This chain connects TRBV21-1 to TRBJ1-1; TRBD1 reflects the table's D call only, with no check against the DNA. TRBV21-1 is described as a pseudogene. This CDR3 has 16 amino acids. The CDR3 sequence: CASSKAGTEPSTEAFF. The CDR3 bases are TGTGCCAGCAGCAAAGCGGGGACAGAGCCTTCCACTGAAGCTTTCTTT.

CDR3 amino acids: CASSLRGLAGVNTGELFF. The CDR3 coding sequence is TGTGCCAGCAGCTTGAGAGGACTAGCGGGAGTTAACACCGGGGAGCTGTTTTTT. V and J are TRBV5-4 and TRBJ2-2, with 13 bases identical to TRBD2. This CDR3 has 18 amino acids. The junction had 5 bases not matched to a gene; V was cut back by 1 base and J by 2 bases. Germline-derived CDR1 and CDR2 are SGHNT and YYREEE (reference sequence).

This chain connects TRBV10-1 to TRBJ2-3; TRBD2 aligns across 8 bases. Germline V gives CDR1 WNHNN, CDR2 SYGVQD (reference sequence). This CDR3 contains 14 residues. The junction had 8 bases not matched to a gene; V was cut back by 8 bases and J by 4 bases. The CDR3 coding sequence is TGCGCCAGCCCGCGGGGGGCCGTGGCAGATACGCAGTATTTT. Its translation: CASPRGAVADTQYF.

This clone was observed a handful of times. The chain carries TRBV7-2 and TRBJ2-5; D may be TRBD1 or TRBD2 (5 bases each). The CDR3 covers 13 residues. Germline lookup yields CDR1 SGHTA and CDR2 FQGNSA. V was trimmed by 7 bases and J by 5 bases, leaving 14 bases between them. DNA of the CDR3: TGTGCCAGCATGGAGTCAGGGACGGAGACCCAGTACTTC. As protein: CASMESGTETQYF.

V and J are TRBV6-1 and TRBJ2-3, with D unresolved. The germline V gene has CDR1 MNHNS and CDR2 SASEGT. Trimming removed 6 bases at V and 0 bases at J, with 7 bases between. The CDR3 is made up of 13 amino acids. Here the CDR3 DNA reads TGTGCCAGCAGACCGACTAGCACAGATACGCAGTATTTT. Amino acids: CASRPTSTDTQYF.

This rearrangement joins TRBV9 to TRBJ1-1; 8 bases are a match to TRBD1. Germline CDR1 SGDLS, CDR2 YYNGEE. The CDR3 sequence is 16 residues long. The V gene end was trimmed by 0 bases and the J gene end by 0 bases; junction bases not matched to a gene: 4. CDR3 sequence (DNA): TGTGCCAGCAGCGTAGTGGCAGGGGGCATGAACACTGAAGCTTTCTTT. It encodes CASSVVAGGMNTEAFF.

CDR3 in amino acids: CASSLPYNEQFF. In nucleotides, the CDR3 is TGTGCCAGCAGTTTGCCCTACAATGAGCAGTTCTTC. The chain recombines TRBV6-1 with TRBJ2-1; D unresolved. Germline assignment: CDR1 MNHNS and CDR2 SASEGT. Trimming left V 5 bases short and J 2 bases short, with 4 bases between. CDR3 length: 12 amino acids.

By sample fraction, this clone is medium-sized. The J gene is TRBJ1-4, the V gene TRBV12-2. TRBV12-2 is flagged as a pseudogene. The CDR3 is 13 residues long. This CDR3 is CASRLMENEKLFF. The CDR3 region has the DNA TGTGCAAGTCGCTTAATGGAGAATGAAAAACTGTTTTTT.

J is TRBJ2-7 and V is TRBV10-2; D not certain. The germline V gene encodes CDR1 WSHSY and CDR2 SAAADI. This CDR3 is 11 amino acids long. V lost 8 bases and J 2 bases, leaving 7 bases between the germline ends. The chain's CDR3 is CASATPYEQYF. The CDR3 nucleotides read TGCGCCAGCGCGACCCCCTACGAGCAGTACTTC.

The chain links TRBV21-1 to TRBJ1-6. TRBV21-1 is assigned pseudogene status. The CDR3 has 16 amino acids. For the CDR3, the DNA is TGTGCCAGCAGCAAAGAAGAGAGTAAAGGGAGTTCACCCCTCCACTTT. Translating gives CASSKEESKGSSPLHF.

The chain combines TRBV6-6 with TRBJ2-3; TRBD1 matches 8 bases. Germline assignment: CDR1 MNHNY and CDR2 SVGAGI (reference sequence). The CDR3 is 14 residues long. The J segment lost 5 bases and the V segment lost 6 bases, leaving 7 bases of the junction unmatched. The CDR3 is CASSSGRGRDTQYF. In DNA, the CDR3 is TGTGCCAGCAGCTCCGGCAGGGGGCGAGATACGCAGTATTTT.

The chain combines TRBV5-4 with TRBJ2-7; 7 positions agree with TRBD2. This CDR3 has 13 residues. Germline CDR1 SGHNT, CDR2 YYREEE (reference sequence). V lost 7 bases to trimming and J lost 0 bases; unmatched junction nucleotides: 4. Here the CDR3 reads CASGGGSSYEQYF. The CDR3 DNA reads TGTGCCAGCGGCGGCGGGAGCTCCTACGAGCAGTACTTC. The full variable domain, rest sourced from reference TRBV5-4 and TRBJ2-7, is ETGVTQSPTHLIKTRGQQVTLRCSSQSGHNTVSWYQQALGQGPQFIFQYYREEENGRGNFPPRFSGLQFPNYSSELNVNALELDDSALYLCASGGGSSYEQYFGPGTRLTVT.

By sample share, this clone is medium-sized. This chain connects TRBV19 to TRBJ1-2; D may be TRBD1 (5 bases). Trimming took off 4 bases at V and 7 bases at J, with 13 bases between the two ends. The CDR3 extends over 13 amino acids. The germline V gene encodes CDR1 LNHDA and CDR2 SQIVND (reference sequence). CDR3 bases: TGTGCCAGTAGTACGGACATTTGGTTTGGCTACACCTTC. Translating it yields CASSTDIWFGYTF.

This clone was seen just once. The chain carries TRBV7-2 and TRBJ2-7; 10 nucleotides match TRBD2. The CDR3 sequence is 16 residues long. Germline V gene lookup returns CDR1 SGHTA and CDR2 FQGNSA. The trim removed 5 bases at V and 0 bases at J, leaving 7 bases unmatched. The CDR3 coding sequence is TGTGCCAGCAGCGCACGGACTAGCGGAGCCTCCTACGAGCAGTACTTC. It codes for CASSARTSGASYEQYF.

CDR3 sequence: CASSLGWGDYNEQFF. DNA of the CDR3: TGTGCCAGCAGCTTAGGTTGGGGTGACTACAATGAGCAGTTCTTC. The chain employs TRBV7-9 and TRBJ2-1, with D unresolved. Between the trimmed V and J ends, which lost 1 base and 3 bases, there was a span of 10 bases. This CDR3 is built from 15 residues. Germline V gives CDR1 SEHNR, CDR2 FQNEAQ (reference sequence).

The chain links TRBV2 to TRBJ1-2; 8 nucleotides agree with TRBD1. Germline V gives CDR1 SNHLY, CDR2 FYNNEI. The CDR3 has 14 amino acids. Unmatched junction bases numbered 7, after V lost 6 bases and J lost 4 bases. CDR3 region: CASSGQGSSYGYTF. In DNA form, the CDR3 reads TGTGCCAGCAGCGGACAGGGCAGTAGCTATGGCTACACCTTC.

This sequence joins TRBV5-1 and TRBJ1-1, with D tentatively TRBD1 (5 bases). V lost 1 base and J lost 0, with 7 bases in between. Germline CDR1 reads SGHRS; CDR2 reads YFSETQ. This CDR3 comprises 14 residues. CDR3 bases: TGCGCCAGCAGCTTGTCAGGGCTGAACACTGAAGCTTTCTTT. Translation gives CASSLSGLNTEAFF.